This T cell receptor (beta chain) is drawn from a study of T cells after somatic rescue of genetic block. Profiling relied on immunoSEQ multiplex PCR, and the TCRdb table lists in-frame clones only, not all of them. The sample carries approximately 110,000 clones, under 95% recorded once. This CDR3 contains 17 residues. CDR1 GTSNPN and CDR2 SVGIG come from the germline V gene (reference sequence). Trimming cost V 0 bases and J 1 base; bases outside gene matches: 8. The source of this sequence is a woman aged 18-29 years. The rearrangement links TRBV30 to TRBJ2-5; 10 positions agree with TRBD2. The sequencing sample was made of peripheral blood mononuclear cells (PBMCs). CDR3 sequence (DNA): TGTGCCTGGAGTGTTGCCCGGACTAGCGGAGTCCAAGAGACCCAGTACTTC. Translation: CAWSVARTSGVQETQYF.